The clone carrying this TCR beta chain was counted once. Produced via immunoSEQ multiplex PCR; TCRdb's table is partial and in-frame only. The sample lists 60,000 to 65,000 clones, about 88% occurring once. The sample originates from a study of OX40 agonist ivuxolimab in advanced cancers. Background on the study: It was ivuxolimab, an agonistic anti-OX40 (CD134) antibody, that patients were treated with. Patients were around 83% male with ages roughly 20 to 90, mean approximately 62. Dose-escalation patients' cancers were hepatocellular carcinoma, melanoma, renal cell or head and neck cancer.

Germline V gene lookup returns CDR1 SNHLY and CDR2 FYNNEI. V was pared by 2 bases and J by 6 bases, with 11 bases between. This CDR3 spans 13 amino acids. The chain carries TRBV2 and TRBJ2-7; D unclear. The origin of this receptor is an adult with an advanced solid tumor such as melanoma, head and neck, liver or kidney cancer. The source was CD4+ or CD8+ T cells sorted from blood, collected in a trial of the OX40 agonist ivuxolimab. The CDR3, as DNA: TGTGCCAGCAGTGAATCGGACCGTCCCGAGCAGTACTTC. Protein: CASSESDRPEQYF.